Following are 13 T cell receptor beta chains from one sample sequenced in a study of CD8 T cells in ankylosing spondylitis (dated by TCRdb to 2015 to 2018). The library was produced with 5' RACE. The sequencer listed for this sample is Illumina HiSeq 2500. In-frame beta chains were kept once TCRdb had trimmed the public reads at Q25 with fastp and called clones with MiXCR. Entries that share a CDR3 protein sequence are merged under the most common genes and DNA. The sample table contains 250,000 to 400,000 distinct CDR3 sequences; only one count was recorded for around 10% of them. The ten top clones hold 9.1% of the sample. The specimen sequenced was blood, either unsorted or a sorted T cell fraction (not recorded which). The receptor set was obtained from a female donor with ankylosing spondylitis or in good health (not recorded which).

This clonotype was counted ten times or more. The rearrangement uses TRBV27 and TRBJ2-3, with 7 bases aligning to TRBD1. The germline gives CDR1 MNHEY, CDR2 SMNVEV (reference sequence). This CDR3 comprises 16 residues. V shed 7 bases and J 2 bases; nucleotides not matched to a gene: 12. The CDR3 nucleotides read TGTGCCAGCAAGAGGACAGGAGCAGCGGTCACAGATACGCAGTATTTT. Its translation is CASKRTGAAVTDTQYF.

This clonotype occurred many times. J is TRBJ2-5 and V is TRBV6-6; D is unclear. This CDR3 has 13 residues. In germline, CDR1 is MNHNY, CDR2 SVGAGI (reference sequence). Trimming removed 5 bases from V and 5 bases from J, with 12 bases in between. The CDR3 region has the DNA TGTGCCAGCAGTGTAGTCGCGTCGGAGACCCAGTACTTC. It encodes CASSVVASETQYF.

This clonotype has at least ten counts. V is TRBV11-2 and J is TRBJ1-3, with D hard to call. V was clipped by 0 bases and J by 3 bases, with 0 bases between them. Germline loops: CDR1 SGHAT, CDR2 FQNNGV. The CDR3 consists of 12 residues. The CDR3 DNA is TGTGCCAGCAGCTTAGATGGAAACACCATATATTTT. Its protein is CASSLDGNTIYF.

The chain combines TRBV19 with TRBJ2-1; D call uncertain. V dropped 5 bases and J dropped 8 bases, with 10 bases sitting between them. CDR1 is LNHDA, CDR2 SQIVND, per germline (reference sequence). The CDR3 is 12 amino acids. The CDR3 protein is CASSPPADEQFF. The CDR3 DNA reads as TGTGCCAGTAGTCCTCCGGCGGATGAGCAGTTCTTC. Complete variable domain (other parts from reference TRBV19 and TRBJ2-1): DGGITQSPKYLFRKEGQNVTLSCEQNLNHDAMYWYRQDPGQGLRLIYYSQIVNDFQKGDIAEGYSVSREKKESFPLTVTSAQKNPTAFYLCASSPPADEQFFGPGTRLTVL.

This clonotype was counted many times. The chain uses TRBV15 and TRBJ2-1; perhaps TRBD2 as D (5 bases). Trimming removed 0 bases at V and 11 bases at J, with 11 bases between. Germline V gene data show CDR1 as LNHNV and CDR2 as YYDKDF (reference sequence). This CDR3 has 13 amino acids. CDR3 DNA: TGTGCCACCAGCAGAGATCAAGGGAGACAGCAGTTCTTC. Its translation: CATSRDQGRQQFF.

This clonotype was recorded at least ten times. The V and J genes are TRBV20-1 and TRBJ1-1; TRBD1 agrees at 11 bases. The CDR3 loop spans 15 amino acids. Germline V gene data show CDR1 as DFQATT and CDR2 as SNEGSKA (reference sequence). V lost 0 bases, J lost 8 bases, and 8 bases stayed unmatched. The CDR3 DNA is TGCAGTGCTAGAGAACTTGGGACAGGGGGGTACGAAGCTTTCTTT. This encodes CSARELGTGGYEAFF.

Ten or more counts support this clonotype. This chain links TRBV9 with TRBJ2-1, with 12 bases fitting TRBD2. Germline values: CDR1 SGDLS, CDR2 YYNGEE. Trimming removed 0 bases from V and 7 bases from J; junction bases left unmatched: 5. CDR3 length: 16 amino acids. CDR3 nucleotide sequence: TGTGCCAGCAGCGTAGTGGGGACTAGCGGGTGGAATGAGCAGTTCTTC. It specifies CASSVVGTSGWNEQFF.

The sample holds a few counts of this clonotype. The CDR3 reads CAISEPARSTYEQYF. CDR3 nucleotide sequence: TGTGCCATCAGTGAGCCGGCCAGGTCTACCTACGAGCAGTACTTC. The chain uses TRBV10-3 and TRBJ2-7; D is uncertain. The CDR3 runs 15 residues. Trimming shortened V by 2 bases and J by 2 bases, and 13 bases separated the two germline ends. Germline-derived CDR1 and CDR2 are ENHRY and SYGVKD.

This clonotype was detected many times. The chain uses TRBV18 and TRBJ2-1; D is perhaps TRBD2 (6 bases). CDR3 length equals 18 residues. Germline CDR1 reads KGHSH; CDR2 reads LQKENI. Trimming took off 2 bases at V and 4 bases at J, with 21 bases between the two ends. The CDR3 sequence: CASSPTSARESMYNEQFF. DNA for the CDR3: TGTGCCAGCTCACCAACTTCGGCTCGGGAGAGTATGTACAATGAGCAGTTCTTC. Together with reference TRBV18 and TRBJ2-1, the CDR3 gives the full variable domain: NAGVMQNPRHLVRRRGQEARLRCSPMKGHSHVYWYRQLPEEGLKFMVYLQKENIIDESGMPKERFSAEFPKEGPSILRIQQVVRGDSAAYFCASSPTSARESMYNEQFFGPGTRLTVL.

V usage is TRBV2 and J usage is TRBJ2-3; weak D call: TRBD2 (5 bases). The germline CDR1 and CDR2 sequences are SNHLY and FYNNEI. There are 13 residues in the CDR3. V shed 6 bases and J shed 2 bases, with 9 bases lying between them. DNA of the CDR3: TGTGCCAGCAGGGAGGACCACACAGATACGCAGTATTTT. Translation: CASREDHTDTQYF.

This clonotype was seen more than once but under ten times. The chain couples TRBV6-2 or TRBV6-3 to TRBJ2-7; D gene uncertain. The CDR3 totals 14 residues. Trimming stripped 4 bases from V and 1 base from J, with 11 bases between. CDR1 and CDR2 (germline): MNHEY, SVGEGT. The CDR3 is CASSFLVVSYEQYF. Written as DNA, the CDR3 is TGTGCCAGCAGTTTCTTGGTAGTATCCTACGAGCAGTACTTC.

Many counts were recorded for this clonotype. V usage is TRBV3-1 and J usage is TRBJ2-1; D not resolved. The V gene lost 0 bases and the J gene lost 8 bases, with 20 bases spanning the gap. The CDR3 is 17 residues long. Looked up from germline, CDR1 is LGHDT and CDR2 is YNNKEL (reference sequence). The CDR3 bases are TGTGCCAGCAGCCAAGATCCTTGGGCGTCGGATAGCTATGAGCAGTTCTTC. This encodes CASSQDPWASDSYEQFF.

This clonotype has ten or more counts. J is TRBJ1-6 and V is TRBV12-3 or TRBV12-4, with a possible D match to TRBD1 (5 bases). The CDR3 contains 14 residues. Trimming left V 1 base short and J 6 bases short, with 7 bases between. The CDR3 nucleotides are TGTGCCAGCAGTTTAGAAGGGGCTAATTCACCCCTCCACTTT. It yields the protein CASSLEGANSPLHF.